A selection of T cell receptor beta chains follows, all from one sample in a study of human T cells and chemical hapten exposure. TCRdb re-analysed the RACE reads in MiXCR, keeping a single row per CDR3 protein. Seen here are 95,000 to 150,000 distinct CDR3 sequences, around 10% observed once, and the top ten hold around 2.2%. The sample was whole blood, taken in connection with sensitization to the hapten diphenylcyclopropenone (DPC). These receptors all come from a woman in her forties or fifties with alopecia areata. Some clones in this sample may be carry-over from other donors' samples. CDR3s include the opening cysteine and the closing phenylalanine or tryptophan. A D gene is named only where the DNA matches it firmly. Expanded clones are given a class, and other clones once, few, many or no size at all.

cdr3_nt | cdr3_aa | cdr3_length | d_call | clone_size | j_call | v_call
TGCAGTGCAGACACAGACAAGAATCAGCCCCAGCATTTT | CSADTDKNQPQHF | 13 | - | many | TRBJ1-5 | TRBV20-1
TGTGCCAGCAGTCAGCGGAACTATGGCTACACCTTC | CASSQRNYGYTF | 12 | - | - | TRBJ1-2 | TRBV5-7
TGTGCCAGCTCACGAGGTTTGGGTAGTACTGAAGCTTTCTTT | CASSRGLGSTEAFF | 14 | - | few | TRBJ1-1 | TRBV18
TGCGCCAGCAGCTTACCGCAATCGGGGGTGAATGAGCAGTTCTTC | CASSLPQSGVNEQFF | 15 | - | - | TRBJ2-1 | TRBV5-1
TGTGCCAGCAGCCGCGGGGACTACGAGCAGTACTTC | CASSRGDYEQYF | 12 | - | - | TRBJ2-7 | TRBV28
TGTGCCACCAGCCTTTCAAGCACAGATACGCAGTATTTT | CATSLSSTDTQYF | 13 | - | few | TRBJ2-3 | TRBV15
TGTGCCAGCAGCCCAGAGGGGGGGGCCAGGTGGGGTGAGCAGTTCTTC | CASSPEGGARWGEQFF | 16 | - | many | TRBJ2-1 | TRBV9
TGTGCCAGCAGTTTGGGTGCAGGTCGGACCGGGGAGCTGTTTTTT | CASSLGAGRTGELFF | 15 | - | many | TRBJ2-2 | TRBV12-3/TRBV12-4
TGCAGCGTTATGAGGGACAGGAGCCGGTACGAGCAGTACTTC | CSVMRDRSRYEQYF | 14 | TRBD1 | many | TRBJ2-7 | TRBV29-1
TGTGCCAGCAGCTTCGGTGACTATACGCAGTATTTT | CASSFGDYTQYF | 12 | - | - | TRBJ2-3 | TRBV7-8
TGCAGTGCTACGTCCAAACCGGGACAGGCTAATGAAAAACTGTTTTTT | CSATSKPGQANEKLFF | 16 | TRBD1 | few | TRBJ1-4 | TRBV20-1
TGCGCCAGCAGCCCACCATCCTACGAGCAGTACTTC | CASSPPSYEQYF | 12 | - | - | TRBJ2-7 | TRBV5-1
TGTGCCAGCAGCGCGGGGGGGGTAGGGGTCACAGATACGCAGTATTTT | CASSAGGVGVTDTQYF | 16 | TRBD2 | few | TRBJ2-3 | TRBV9
TGTGCCAGCAGCTTAAGCACAGCGCAAAACATTCAGTACTTC | CASSLSTAQNIQYF | 14 | - | many | TRBJ2-4 | TRBV7-2
TGTGCCAGCAGCCAAGCGGGAGAGGGTGAGCAGTTCTTC | CASSQAGEGEQFF | 13 | - | - | TRBJ2-1 | TRBV4-2
TGTGCCAGCAGCTTAGGGCTCTATGGCTACACCTTC | CASSLGLYGYTF | 12 | - | - | TRBJ1-2 | TRBV13
TGCAGTGCGTACCCGGGACGACATATTCCGGGGCTAGCCCGCAGCTCCTACAATGAGCAGTTCTTC | CSAYPGRHIPGLARSSYNEQFF | 22 | - | few | TRBJ2-1 | TRBV20-1
TGCAGTGCGAACGTCGTAAGCGCTGAAGCTTTCTTT | CSANVVSAEAFF | 12 | - | - | TRBJ1-1 | TRBV20-1
TGTGCCAGCGGAGTAGGGGCCTACGAGCAGTACTTC | CASGVGAYEQYF | 12 | - | - | TRBJ2-7 | TRBV13
TGCGCCAGCAGCTTGGATGCCTCTGGGGCCAACGTCCTGACTTTC | CASSLDASGANVLTF | 15 | - | - | TRBJ2-6 | TRBV5-1
TGTGCCAGCAGCCCCCACTCTGGGGCCAACGTCCTGACTTTC | CASSPHSGANVLTF | 14 | - | few | TRBJ2-6 | TRBV14
TGCAGTGCCCTACCGTTGGGCGATGACAGCAATCAGCCCCAGCATTTT | CSALPLGDDSNQPQHF | 16 | - | few | TRBJ1-5 | TRBV20-1
TGTGCCAGCAGCCACTGGGGCACAGATACGCAGTATTTT | CASSHWGTDTQYF | 13 | - | - | TRBJ2-3 | TRBV4-2
TGCGCCAGCAGCCAAGATGTGATAGCTATCTACGAGCAGTACTTC | CASSQDVIAIYEQYF | 15 | - | - | TRBJ2-7 | TRBV4-3
TGTGCCAGCAGCTTACGGACGGCTGGAAACACCATATATTTT | CASSLRTAGNTIYF | 14 | - | few | TRBJ1-3 | TRBV13
TGTGCCAGCAGGATAGGGGGGGCGGTCCAAGAGACCCAGTACTTC | CASRIGGAVQETQYF | 15 | - | few | TRBJ2-5 | TRBV28
TGTGCCAGCAGCCGGTTCTCTGGGGCCAACGTCCTGACTTTC | CASSRFSGANVLTF | 14 | - | many | TRBJ2-6 | TRBV28
TGTGCCAGCAGCTTATCCGCCCTCGGGGCAAGTAGCACAGATACGCAGTATTTT | CASSLSALGASSTDTQYF | 18 | - | few | TRBJ2-3 | TRBV7-2
TGTGCCAGCAGTCGACTGGGGGAGCCCCAGCATTTT | CASSRLGEPQHF | 12 | - | - | TRBJ1-5 | TRBV28
TGTGCCAGCAGCTTGATATCAGGGGGCTCTGGAAACACCATATATTTT | CASSLISGGSGNTIYF | 16 | TRBD1 | - | TRBJ1-3 | TRBV5-6
TGTGCCAGCCGCCCGGACAGGGACGAGCAGTACTTC | CASRPDRDEQYF | 12 | TRBD1 | few | TRBJ2-7 | TRBV6-2/TRBV6-3
TGTGCCAGCAGTCGACTTGAAGAGGAGATCAGCAATGAGCAGTTCTTC | CASSRLEEEISNEQFF | 16 | - | few | TRBJ2-1 | TRBV28
TGTGCCAGCAGCCAATGGGGGGGGTCAGAGGAATATTCACCCCTCCACTTT | CASSQWGGSEEYSPLHF | 17 | - | few | TRBJ1-6 | TRBV3-1
TGTGCCAGCAGTTTTTACAGGGACAATCAGCCCCAGCATTTT | CASSFYRDNQPQHF | 14 | - | few | TRBJ1-5 | TRBV12-3/TRBV12-4
TGCAGTGCTACTGACCGCGCGGGGGGTTACAATGAGCAGTTCTTC | CSATDRAGGYNEQFF | 15 | TRBD2 | few | TRBJ2-1 | TRBV20-1
TGTGCCAGCAGTCCGGGCGGGGGAGAAGGCTACGAGCAGTACTTC | CASSPGGGEGYEQYF | 15 | TRBD2 | few | TRBJ2-7 | TRBV27
TGTGCCAGCAGCGCAACTAGCTCCTACGAGCAGTACTTC | CASSATSSYEQYF | 13 | - | few | TRBJ2-7 | TRBV11-1
TGCAGTGCTAGAGATTCCGAGCGGGGGACCTACGAGCAGTACTTC | CSARDSERGTYEQYF | 15 | TRBD2 | many | TRBJ2-7 | TRBV20-1
TGTGCCAGCAGCCAAGATTTGCAGGCCAGCAACTATGGCTACACCTTC | CASSQDLQASNYGYTF | 16 | - | few | TRBJ1-2 | TRBV3-1
TGCAGTGGCTTGGAGGACAGGCGCCTCGCGGGGGCCTACAATGAGCAGTTCTTC | CSGLEDRRLAGAYNEQFF | 18 | - | - | TRBJ2-1 | TRBV20-1
TGTGCCAGCAGACCGACCACCCTACCCTACGAGCAGTACTTC | CASRPTTLPYEQYF | 14 | - | few | TRBJ2-7 | TRBV6-2/TRBV6-3
TGTGCCAGCAGTTTTACTGACTCGGAAGCTTTCTTT | CASSFTDSEAFF | 12 | - | - | TRBJ1-1 | TRBV12-3/TRBV12-4